Described below is a single TCR beta chain sequence and its context. Its antigen is not identified. These data originate in a study of OX40 agonist ivuxolimab in advanced cancers. Study outcomes and limitations: CD8+ T cells (on average) carried more expanded clones than CD4+ T cells.

Sequencing used immunoSEQ multiplex PCR; TCRdb keeps in-frame clones, though not all of them. The sample has some 75,000 clones; about 85% are singletons. Per germline, CDR1 LNHDA and CDR2 SQIVND (reference sequence). This CDR3 spans 11 amino acids. V was shortened by 3 bases and J by 9 bases, with 6 bases between the two germline ends. V gene TRBV19 combines with J gene TRBJ2-1, with D unresolved. The TCR was taken from an adult with an advanced solid tumor such as melanoma, head and neck, liver or kidney cancer. The specimen comprised CD4+ or CD8+ T cells sorted from blood, sampled in a trial of the OX40 agonist ivuxolimab. The CDR3 nucleotides read TGTGCCAGTAGTATCAGACCTGAGCAGTTCTTC. This encodes CASSIRPEQFF.